These 18 T cell receptor beta chains share one sample of origin, sequenced in a study of blood T cell repertoires in COVID-19. The data were produced by immunoSEQ multiplex PCR, yet TCRdb's version contains in-frame clones alone and is incomplete. Here the sample spans 90,000 to 130,000 clones, roughly four fifths being singletons. The sample comprised peripheral blood. The receptors were sampled from a woman between 65 and 79 years old with acute or convalescent COVID-19.

This chain links TRBV7-9 with TRBJ1-3, with a weak D call TRBD1 (6 bases). In germline, CDR1 is SEHNR, CDR2 FQNEAQ (reference sequence). Trimming stripped 5 bases from V and 8 bases from J, with 13 bases between. The CDR3 sequence is 13 residues long. For the CDR3, the DNA is TGTGCCAGCAGCACGAACAGGGTGGACACCATATATTTT. This encodes CASSTNRVDTIYF.

The chain couples TRBV12-3 or TRBV12-4 to TRBJ1-1, with no clear D. The CDR3 loop spans 13 amino acids. V was shortened by 3 bases and J by 5 bases, with 10 bases between the two germline ends. CDR3 residues: CASSLMTGTEAFF. CDR3 sequence (DNA): TGTGCCAGCAGTTTGATGACGGGAACTGAAGCTTTCTTT.

The V and J genes are TRBV29-1 and TRBJ2-1; 8 bases fit TRBD1. The CDR3 runs 16 residues. Trimming took 0 bases from V and 6 from J; bases not matched to a gene: 10. Germline CDR1 and CDR2: SQVTM and ANQGSEA. The DNA for the CDR3 is TGCAGCGTTGAAGATAGGAGACAGGGGTGGTTCAATGAGCAGTTCTTC. It codes for CSVEDRRQGWFNEQFF.

The V call is TRBV19, the J call TRBJ1-1; D not certain. CDR1 is LNHDA and CDR2 is SQIVND in the germline V gene (reference sequence). Trimming cost V 2 bases and J 6 bases, with 13 bases left between them. The CDR3 contains 14 residues. In DNA, the CDR3 is TGTGCCAGTAGTATAAACCGTATGGGCTCTGAAGCTTTCTTT. Translating it yields CASSINRMGSEAFF.

CDR3 bases: TGCGCCAGCGGGAAAACTAGCTCCTACGAGCAGTACGTC. It yields the protein CASGKTSSYEQYV. The chain couples TRBV10-2 to TRBJ2-7, with a tentative D call TRBD2 (5 bases). The CDR3 totals 13 residues. Per germline, CDR1 WSHSY and CDR2 SAAADI. V was shortened by 8 bases and J by 0 bases, with 11 bases between the two germline ends.

The chain couples TRBV7-9 to TRBJ1-5; D uncertain. V lost 5 bases and J lost 3, with 17 bases in between. The CDR3 consists of 16 residues. Germline CDR1 reads SEHNR; CDR2 reads FQNEAQ (reference sequence). This CDR3 reads CASSLEEGFVNQPQHF. In nucleotides, the CDR3 is TGTGCCAGCAGCCTCGAGGAGGGATTTGTCAATCAGCCCCAGCATTTT.

The genes are TRBV7-6 and TRBJ2-3; 8 positions match TRBD2. The CDR3 consists of 17 residues. Germline V lookup: CDR1 SGHVS, CDR2 FNYEAQ. With 2 bases clipped from V and 2 bases from J, the junction kept 9 bases outside the gene matches. For the CDR3, the DNA is TGTGCCAGCAGCTTACGGGCGGGGGGCCCCTCCACAGATACGCAGTATTTT. It translates to CASSLRAGGPSTDTQYF.

The chain combines TRBV3-1 (or the pseudogene TRBV3-2) with TRBJ2-7; the D is unclear. Germline CDR1 reads LGHDT; CDR2 reads YNNKEL (reference sequence). V lost 4 bases and J lost 0, with 4 bases in between. The length of the CDR3 is 12 residues. The CDR3 protein is CASSLLSYEQYF. For the CDR3, the DNA is TGTGCCAGCAGCCTCCTCTCCTACGAGCAGTACTTC.

The chain combines TRBV7-3 with TRBJ2-5; possibly TRBD2 for D (6 bases). The CDR3 is 13 residues long. Germline-derived CDR1 and CDR2 are SGHTA and FQGTGA. V was pared by 8 bases and J by 3 bases, with 13 bases between. The CDR3 DNA is TGTGCCAGCTCGGAGGGACTCGAAGAGACCCAGTACTTC. It specifies CASSEGLEETQYF.

The chain joins TRBV7-9 to TRBJ2-2, with D tentatively TRBD1 (6 bases). This CDR3 is built from 17 residues. V shed 7 bases and J shed 4 bases, with 22 bases lying between them. CDR1 and CDR2 from the germline V gene are SEHNR and FQNEAQ (reference sequence). The chain's CDR3 is CASNPSSGGAGTGELFF. The CDR3 coding sequence is TGTGCCAGCAACCCCTCTTCTGGGGGCGCGGGCACCGGGGAGCTGTTTTTT.

V gene TRBV10-3 combines with J gene TRBJ1-5; 9 bases align to TRBD1. Unmatched junction bases numbered 2, after V lost 4 bases and J lost 1 base. Germline V gene data show CDR1 as ENHRY and CDR2 as SYGVKD. CDR3 size: 15 residues. As DNA, the CDR3 is TGTGCCATCAGTGCCGGGACAGGGAGCAATCAGCCCCAGCATTTT. Translation: CAISAGTGSNQPQHF.

The V and J genes are TRBV19 and TRBJ2-2; possibly TRBD2 for D (7 bases). The CDR3 is 16 amino acids. Germline V gene lookup returns CDR1 LNHDA and CDR2 SQIVND (reference sequence). V shed 7 bases and J shed 4 bases, with 19 bases lying between them. The CDR3 sequence is CASIPTRGRGTGELFF. CDR3 coding DNA: TGTGCCAGTATCCCAACTAGGGGGAGGGGCACCGGGGAGCTGTTTTTT.

Only a few counts were recorded for this clone. The chain couples TRBV6-6 to TRBJ2-3, with no clear D. Trimming stripped 0 bases from V and 3 bases from J, with 4 bases between. Germline CDR1 and CDR2: MNHNY and SVGAGI (reference sequence). The CDR3 length is 13 residues. The CDR3 loop reads CASSYSETDTQYF. In DNA, the CDR3 is TGTGCCAGCAGTTACTCCGAGACAGATACGCAGTATTTT.

This rearrangement joins TRBV30 to TRBJ1-2; 7 positions agree with TRBD1. This CDR3 is built from 13 residues. V dropped 8 bases and J dropped 4; count of bases not matched to a gene: 10. The germline gives CDR1 GTSNPN, CDR2 SVGIG (reference sequence). The CDR3 is CAKKGGPSYGYTF. Here the CDR3 DNA reads TGTGCCAAGAAAGGGGGCCCAAGCTATGGCTACACCTTC.

The chain joins TRBV28 to TRBJ1-5, with TRBD1 identical over 7 bases. The CDR3 is made up of 14 amino acids. Trimming at V came to 3 bases and at J to 6 bases, leaving 5 bases not matched to a gene. The germline V gene encodes CDR1 MDHEN and CDR2 SYDVKM. For the CDR3, the DNA is TGTGCCAGCAGTTTCCGACAGGGTAGTCAGCCCCAGCATTTT. It is translated as CASSFRQGSQPQHF.

This chain uses TRBV15 with TRBJ1-5, with D possibly matching TRBD1 (6 bases). This CDR3 contains 15 residues. The V gene's germline CDR1 is LNHNV and CDR2 YYDKDF (reference sequence). Trimming left V 3 bases short and J 3 bases short, with 12 bases between. The CDR3 DNA is TGTGCCACCAGCAGGGAGGGGGGGGTCAATCAGCCCCAGCATTTT. It encodes CATSREGGVNQPQHF. Together with reference TRBV15 and TRBJ1-5, the CDR3 gives the full variable domain: DAMVIQNPRYQVTQFGKPVTLSCSQTLNHNVMYWYQQKSSQAPKLLFHYYDKDFNNEADTPDNFQSRRPNTSFCFLDIRSPGLGDTAMYLCATSREGGVNQPQHFGDGTRLSIL.

The gene calls are TRBV7-3 and TRBJ1-3, with D uncertain. The CDR3 spans 15 residues. With 1 base removed from V and 0 bases from J, the gap between germline ends came to 7 bases. Germline loops: CDR1 SGHTA, CDR2 FQGTGA. The CDR3 DNA reads TGTGCCAGCAGCTTAAGTCCAGGCTCTGGAAACACCATATATTTT. This encodes CASSLSPGSGNTIYF.

The gene calls are TRBV4-1 and TRBJ1-2; TRBD1 might be the D (5 bases). The CDR3 is made up of 16 amino acids. Germline V CDR1 and CDR2: MGHRA, YSYEKL. Trimming removed 0 bases from V and 1 base from J, with 12 bases in between. CDR3 region: CASSQDVQDFNYGYTF. The CDR3 bases are TGCGCCAGCAGCCAAGACGTACAGGATTTTAACTATGGCTACACCTTC.